This T cell receptor (beta chain) was sequenced for a study of human T cells and chemical hapten exposure. Each CDR3 protein is one row after TCRdb ran MiXCR on the RACE reads. The sample contains some 180,000 distinct CDR3 sequences, 24% of which appear only once. This clonotype came up many times. As for time point: patch test 3, about 24 weeks after DPC sensitization. The treatment: therapeutic diphenylcyclopropenone sensitization with weekly scalp DPC. Sequencing used whole blood, obtained in connection with sensitization to the hapten diphenylcyclopropenone (DPC). This clonotype was obtained from a woman aged 40 to 55 with alopecia areata. Some clones in this sample may be carry-over from other donors' samples.

In nucleotides, the CDR3 is TGCGCCAGCAGCCACGGATACAGCCAGTCCTACGAGCAGTACTTC. Amino acids: CASSHGYSQSYEQYF. This sequence joins TRBV4-3 and TRBJ2-7; D gene ambiguous. Germline V lookup: CDR1 LGHNA, CDR2 YSLEER. There are 15 residues in the CDR3. V was shortened by 3 bases and J by 1 base, with 13 bases between the two germline ends.